This T cell receptor (beta chain) was sequenced during a study of radiation and T cells in renal cell carcinoma. Only in-frame clones appear in the TCRdb table, and some are missing; sequencing was by immunoSEQ multiplex PCR. Found here are around 94,000 clones, 86% of them singletons; the top ten hold 6.5% to 8.5%. Time point in this sample: baseline pretreatment blood. Treatment given: 15 Gy SBRT to primary tumor, nephrectomy 4 weeks later. Germline CDR1 ENHRY, CDR2 SYGVKD. The CDR3 runs to 15 residues. V dropped 6 bases and J dropped 1; count of bases not matched to a gene: 4. Specimen: blood, collected from a patient whose treatment included radiotherapy and nephrectomy. This TCR was recovered from a middle-aged man with renal cell carcinoma. This rearrangement joins TRBV10-3 to TRBJ2-3; the match to TRBD2 covers 10 bases. The CDR3 sequence: CAIRLGTSGTDTQYF. The CDR3 coding sequence is TGTGCCATCAGATTAGGGACTAGCGGCACAGATACGCAGTATTTT.